One and the same sample provided the 24 T cell receptor beta chains below, sequenced in a study of PD-1 blockade in classical Hodgkin lymphoma. Measured with immunoSEQ multiplex PCR; TCRdb has only the in-frame clones, and not every one. The data contain tens of thousands of clones, over 85% of them singletons. As to time point: newly diagnosed, previously untreated cHL patient sample. Specimen: peripheral blood mononuclear cells (PBMCs). The origin of the receptors is a human donor with classical Hodgkin lymphoma.

J is TRBJ2-7 and V is TRBV28, with D possibly being TRBD1 (5 bases). This CDR3 spans 14 amino acids. The germline CDR1 and CDR2 sequences are MDHEN and SYDVKM. Trimming shortened V by 2 bases and J by 7 bases, and 15 bases separated the two germline ends. The chain's CDR3 is CASSLTGRVREQYF. As DNA, the CDR3 is TGTGCCAGCAGTTTAACAGGCCGGGTGAGGGAGCAGTACTTC.

The chain recombines TRBV5-4 with TRBJ2-5; D is perhaps TRBD2 (6 bases). Trimming removed 5 bases at V and 3 bases at J, with 14 bases between. The CDR3 consists of 14 residues. The germline V gene has CDR1 SGHNT and CDR2 YYREEE (reference sequence). In nucleotides, the CDR3 is TGTGCCAGCAGTCAAACCACGGGGGAAGAGACCCAGTACTTC. Translating it yields CASSQTTGEETQYF.

J is TRBJ1-3 and V is TRBV5-1; no reliable D call. CDR1 is SGHRS and CDR2 is YFSETQ in the germline V gene. The germline V and J ends were trimmed by 0 bases and 1 base, with 5 bases remaining between them. This CDR3 comprises 14 residues. The CDR3 region is CASSLEGSGNTIYF. CDR3 DNA sequence: TGCGCCAGCAGCTTGGAAGGTTCTGGAAACACCATATATTTT.

The chain employs TRBV11-2 and TRBJ2-3, with 7 bases matching TRBD1. The trim removed 5 bases at V and 2 bases at J, leaving 4 bases unmatched. The CDR3 has 14 amino acids. From germline, CDR1 is SGHAT and CDR2 FQNNGV. CDR3 region: CASSRTGHTDTQYF. CDR3 DNA sequence: TGTGCCAGCAGCAGGACAGGACACACAGATACGCAGTATTTT.

The chain recombines TRBV11-2 with TRBJ2-5; the match to TRBD1 covers 7 bases. Germline V gives CDR1 SGHAT, CDR2 FQNNGV. The CDR3 length is 16 residues. J gave up 2 bases and V 5 bases, and 11 bases lay outside the gene matches. The CDR3 nucleotides are TGTGCCAGCAGCGCTACAGGGGCCGCCTCACAAGAGACCCAGTACTTC. It is translated as CASSATGAASQETQYF.

The rearrangement uses TRBV10-3 and TRBJ2-7, with TRBD2 as a possible D gene (6 bases). Trimming took off 0 bases at V and 2 bases at J, with 8 bases between the two ends. Germline CDR1 ENHRY, CDR2 SYGVKD. The CDR3 has 14 amino acids. This CDR3 reads CAISESAGTYEQYF. CDR3 nucleotides: TGTGCCATCAGTGAGTCGGCGGGAACCTACGAGCAGTACTTC.

The gene calls are TRBV28 and TRBJ2-1, with 14 bases fitting TRBD2. The CDR3 contains 17 residues. The V gene end was trimmed by 5 bases and the J gene end by 9 bases; junction bases not matched to a gene: 12. Germline V gene lookup returns CDR1 MDHEN and CDR2 SYDVKM. The CDR3 region has the DNA TGTGCCAGCAGTCTAATTCCCGGGACTAGCGGGAGTAGTGAGCAGTTCTTC. Protein sequence: CASSLIPGTSGSSEQFF.

The CDR3 loop is CASNMGYTEAFF. The CDR3, as DNA: TGTGCCAGCAACATGGGTTACACTGAAGCTTTCTTT. The rearrangement links TRBV2 to TRBJ1-1; D unclear. The V gene lost 7 bases and the J gene lost 3 bases, with 9 bases spanning the gap. Germline values: CDR1 SNHLY, CDR2 FYNNEI. The CDR3 covers 12 residues.

This rearrangement joins TRBV7-2 to TRBJ2-7; a weak D match, TRBD2 (5 bases). Trimming pared 5 bases from V and 7 bases from J, leaving 15 bases between. Germline loops: CDR1 SGHTA, CDR2 FQGNSA. The CDR3 consists of 13 residues. CDR3 loop: CASSPSYSREQYF. The CDR3 DNA reads as TGTGCCAGCAGCCCTAGCTATTCGAGGGAGCAGTACTTC.

This clone was counted a few times. This chain connects TRBV27 to TRBJ2-5; 7 nucleotides align to TRBD1. The junction had 9 bases not matched to a gene; V was cut back by 6 bases and J by 5 bases. The germline CDR1 and CDR2 sequences are MNHEY and SMNVEV (reference sequence). CDR3 length: 14 residues. In DNA form, the CDR3 reads TGTGCCAGCAGGCCCGACAGGGTGAGGGAGACCCAGTACTTC. As protein: CASRPDRVRETQYF.

V and J are TRBV28 and TRBJ2-1; TRBD2 aligns across 12 bases. The ends lost 5 bases at V and 3 bases at J; junction bases unmatched: 2. The CDR3 has 15 residues. Germline V gene data show CDR1 as MDHEN and CDR2 as SYDVKM. The DNA of the CDR3 is TGTGCCAGCAGTCTACTAGCGGGGGGCTACAATGAGCAGTTCTTC. It is translated as CASSLLAGGYNEQFF.

The J gene is TRBJ2-1, the V gene TRBV30, with 12 positions matching TRBD2. Germline V gene sequence: CDR1 GTSNPN, CDR2 SVGIG (reference sequence). V lost 2 bases and J lost 9; bases outside the gene matches: 11. The CDR3 is made up of 16 amino acids. CDR3 DNA: TGTGCCTGGAGTTCCGGACTAGCGGGACGAGCCAGTGAGCAGTTCTTC. Its protein product is CAWSSGLAGRASEQFF.

The rearrangement links TRBV28 to TRBJ2-3, with 14 bases that match TRBD2. V shed 5 bases and J 4 bases; nucleotides not matched to a gene: 5. The germline V gene encodes CDR1 MDHEN and CDR2 SYDVKM. The CDR3 totals 16 residues. CDR3 protein: CASSQGLAGGADTQYF. In DNA, the CDR3 is TGTGCCAGCAGTCAAGGACTAGCGGGAGGTGCAGATACGCAGTATTTT. The whole variable domain, remainder taken from reference TRBV28 and TRBJ2-3, is DVKVTQSSRYLVKRTGEKVFLECVQDMDHENMFWYRQDPGLGLRLIYFSYDVKMKEKGDIPEGYSVSREKKERFSLILESASTNQTSMYLCASSQGLAGGADTQYFGPGTRLTVL.

The rearrangement links TRBV5-5 to TRBJ2-5; TRBD2 aligns across 9 bases. Germline V lookup: CDR1 SGHKS, CDR2 YYEKEE (reference sequence). After removal of 0 bases from V and 4 bases from J, the junction contained 4 bases not matched to a gene. CDR3 length: 15 amino acids. This CDR3 reads CASSLVAGVRETQYF. CDR3 DNA: TGTGCCAGCAGCTTGGTAGCGGGGGTTCGAGAGACCCAGTACTTC.

This clone has a handful of counts. The chain carries TRBV6-6 and TRBJ1-5, with D uncertain. With 7 bases removed from V and 6 bases from J, the gap between germline ends came to 13 bases. The CDR3 is made up of 13 amino acids. CDR1 is MNHNY, CDR2 SVGAGI, per germline (reference sequence). The chain's CDR3 is CASTPSAVQPQHF. The CDR3 region has the DNA TGTGCCAGCACCCCGTCGGCCGTTCAGCCCCAGCATTTT.

This clone is a singleton in its sample. V usage is TRBV11-2 and J usage is TRBJ2-7; TRBD1 matches 10 bases. Germline V gives CDR1 SGHAT, CDR2 FQNNGV. The CDR3 has 15 amino acids. Germline trimming cut 0 bases from V and 6 bases from J; bases unmatched to any gene: 5. CDR3 DNA sequence: TGTGCCAGCAGCTTAGAGACAGGGGGCTTCCTCGAGCAGTACTTC. Translating gives CASSLETGGFLEQYF.

The V call is TRBV28, the J call TRBJ1-1; the D is unclear. The length of the CDR3 is 15 residues. Trimming pared 4 bases from V and 0 bases from J, leaving 12 bases between. Germline CDR1 reads MDHEN; CDR2 reads SYDVKM. Written as DNA, the CDR3 is TGTGCCAGCAGTTCAGGCACCTCAATGAACACTGAAGCTTTCTTT. Translated: CASSSGTSMNTEAFF.

J is TRBJ2-1 and V is TRBV27; D ambiguous. Germline V gene lookup returns CDR1 MNHEY and CDR2 SMNVEV (reference sequence). V shed 2 bases and J shed 0 bases, with 8 bases lying between them. The CDR3 loop spans 15 amino acids. The CDR3 region is CASSLRAVSYNEQFF. The CDR3 DNA follows: TGTGCCAGCAGTTTACGGGCGGTCTCCTACAATGAGCAGTTCTTC.

This rearrangement joins TRBV30 to TRBJ1-5, with D possibly matching TRBD1 (5 bases). The germline V gene has CDR1 GTSNPN and CDR2 SVGIG (reference sequence). The ends were cut back, 0 bases at V and 4 bases at J, with 10 bases in the middle. The CDR3 contains 14 residues. The DNA for the CDR3 is TGTGCCTGGAGTGTACATGGGGGAAATCAGCCCCAGCATTTT. It is translated as CAWSVHGGNQPQHF.

The J gene is TRBJ2-7, the V gene TRBV5-1; TRBD2 aligns across 9 bases. Germline loops: CDR1 SGHRS, CDR2 YFSETQ. The V gene end was trimmed by 2 bases and the J gene end by 1 base; junction bases not matched to a gene: 4. The CDR3 is 15 amino acids. In DNA, the CDR3 is TGCGCCAGCAGCTTCGGCGGGAGGGGGTCCTACGAGCAGTACTTC. Amino acid sequence: CASSFGGRGSYEQYF.

This chain joins TRBV6-1 and TRBJ1-2; 11 bases agree with TRBD1. J gave up 6 bases and V 6 bases, and 6 bases lay outside the gene matches. The CDR3 totals 14 residues. Germline-derived CDR1 and CDR2 are MNHNS and SASEGT. The CDR3 nucleotides read TGTGCCAGCAGAATTGGGACAGGGGGGGATGGCTACACCTTC. Its protein is CASRIGTGGDGYTF.

V and J are TRBV10-3 and TRBJ1-2; tentatively, D is TRBD1 (5 bases). CDR1 and CDR2 from the germline V gene are ENHRY and SYGVKD. With 8 bases removed from V and 4 bases from J, the gap between germline ends came to 14 bases. There are 13 residues in the CDR3. CDR3 amino acids: CAISTETIYGYTF. Here the CDR3 DNA reads TGTGCCATCTCGACAGAAACCATCTATGGCTACACCTTC.

The chain uses TRBV6-1 and TRBJ1-2, with TRBD1 matching over 7 bases. Germline V CDR1 and CDR2: MNHNS, SASEGT. This CDR3 contains 12 residues. J gave up 4 bases and V 8 bases, and 4 bases lay outside the gene matches. The CDR3 is CASLGQVYGYTF. The CDR3 DNA is TGTGCCAGCCTCGGACAGGTCTATGGCTACACCTTC.

This clone has just a few counts. The chain couples TRBV7-9 to TRBJ1-4; no definite D call. Trimming took off 5 bases at V and 3 bases at J, with 10 bases between the two ends. Germline V gives CDR1 SEHNR, CDR2 FQNEAQ (reference sequence). The CDR3 is 14 residues long. Here the CDR3 reads CASSPVVANEKLFF. CDR3 bases: TGTGCCAGCAGCCCCGTTGTGGCTAATGAAAAACTGTTTTTT.